This T cell receptor (beta chain) was found in a study of T cells in localized non-small cell lung cancer. General study results and limits: Of the top 100 tumor clones, median roughly 53 were in adjacent lung, 25 to 30 among its top 100. Uninvolved adjacent lung had higher T cell clonality than tumor and all other tissues.

In the case of this clone: What it binds is not known.

Data came from immunoSEQ multiplex PCR; TCRdb stores just in-frame clones and leaves some out. The sample comprises about 52,000 clones, 86% of which are singletons, and about 20% rests with the top ten. The CDR3 runs 14 residues. Trimming removed 4 bases at V and 6 bases at J, with 12 bases between. Germline V gene data show CDR1 as MGHDK and CDR2 as SYGVNS. The input for sequencing was peripheral blood, taken before any cancer treatment. The genes are TRBV25-1 and TRBJ2-2; D uncertain. The sequence was collected from a male donor aged 60 or older with stage III squamous cell lung carcinoma. The chain's CDR3 is CASSAVLLSGELFF. In nucleotides, the CDR3 is TGTGCCAGCAGTGCCGTCCTCCTGTCCGGGGAGCTGTTTTTT.